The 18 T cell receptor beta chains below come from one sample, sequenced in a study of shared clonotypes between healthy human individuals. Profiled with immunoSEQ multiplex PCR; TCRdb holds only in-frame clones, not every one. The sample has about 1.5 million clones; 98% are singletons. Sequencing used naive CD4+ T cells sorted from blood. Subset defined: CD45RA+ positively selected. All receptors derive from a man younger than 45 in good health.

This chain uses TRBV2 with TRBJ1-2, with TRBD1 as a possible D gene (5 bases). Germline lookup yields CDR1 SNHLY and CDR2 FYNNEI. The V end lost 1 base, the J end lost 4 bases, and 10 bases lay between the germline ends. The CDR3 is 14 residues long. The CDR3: CASSEETVGYGYTF. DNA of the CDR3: TGTGCCAGCAGTGAAGAGACAGTAGGCTATGGCTACACCTTC.

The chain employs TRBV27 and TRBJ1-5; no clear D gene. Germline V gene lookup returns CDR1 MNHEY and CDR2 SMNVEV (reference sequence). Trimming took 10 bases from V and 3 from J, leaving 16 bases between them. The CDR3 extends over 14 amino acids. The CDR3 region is CANPFKSDNQPQHF. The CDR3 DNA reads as TGTGCCAACCCATTTAAATCGGACAATCAGCCCCAGCATTTT.

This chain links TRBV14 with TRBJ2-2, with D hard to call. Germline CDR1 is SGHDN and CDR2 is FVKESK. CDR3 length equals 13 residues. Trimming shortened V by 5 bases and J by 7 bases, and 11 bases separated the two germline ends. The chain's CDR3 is CASSGRISGELFF. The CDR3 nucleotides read TGTGCCAGCAGCGGTCGTATCAGCGGGGAGCTGTTTTTT.

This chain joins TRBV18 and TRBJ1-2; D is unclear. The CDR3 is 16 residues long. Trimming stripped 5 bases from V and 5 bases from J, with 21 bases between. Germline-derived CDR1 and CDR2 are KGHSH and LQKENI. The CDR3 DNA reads TGTGCCAGCTCAGAGGCTTCCTGGGCATACGATTATGGCTACACCTTC. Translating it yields CASSEASWAYDYGYTF.

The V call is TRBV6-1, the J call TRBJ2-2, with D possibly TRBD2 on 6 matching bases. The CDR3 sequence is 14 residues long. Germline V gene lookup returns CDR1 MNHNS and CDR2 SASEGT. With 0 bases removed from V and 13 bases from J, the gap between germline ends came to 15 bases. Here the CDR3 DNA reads TGTGCCAGCAGTGAAGCGGGAGGTTATGTCGCGCTGTTTTTT. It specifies CASSEAGGYVALFF.

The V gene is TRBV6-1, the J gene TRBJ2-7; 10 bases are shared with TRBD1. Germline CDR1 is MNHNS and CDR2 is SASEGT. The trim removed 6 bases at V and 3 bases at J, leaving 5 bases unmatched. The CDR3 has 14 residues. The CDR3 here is CASSSGTGDYEQYF. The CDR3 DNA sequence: TGTGCCAGCAGCTCCGGGACAGGGGACTACGAGCAGTACTTC.

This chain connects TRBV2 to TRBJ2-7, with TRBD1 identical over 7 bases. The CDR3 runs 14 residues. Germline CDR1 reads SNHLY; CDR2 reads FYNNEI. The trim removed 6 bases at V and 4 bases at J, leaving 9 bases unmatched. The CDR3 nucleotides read TGTGCCAGCAGGCCGTACAGGGGCCTATACGAGCAGTACTTC. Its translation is CASRPYRGLYEQYF.

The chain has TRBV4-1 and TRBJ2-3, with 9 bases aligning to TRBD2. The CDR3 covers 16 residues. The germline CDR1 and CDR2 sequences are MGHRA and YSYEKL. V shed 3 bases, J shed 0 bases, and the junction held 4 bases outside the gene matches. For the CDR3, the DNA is TGCGCCAGCAGCCATCCGGCGGGGGGGAGCACAGATACGCAGTATTTT. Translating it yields CASSHPAGGSTDTQYF.

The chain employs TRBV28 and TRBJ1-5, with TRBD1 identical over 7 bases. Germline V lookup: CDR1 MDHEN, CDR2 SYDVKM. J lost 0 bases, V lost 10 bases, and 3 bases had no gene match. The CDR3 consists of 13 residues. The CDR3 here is CATGGYSNQPQHF. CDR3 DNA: TGTGCCACAGGGGGATATAGCAATCAGCCCCAGCATTTT. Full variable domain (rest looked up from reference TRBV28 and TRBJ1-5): DVKVTQSSRYLVKRTGEKVFLECVQDMDHENMFWYRQDPGLGLRLIYFSYDVKMKEKGDIPEGYSVSREKKERFSLILESASTNQTSMYLCATGGYSNQPQHFGDGTRLSIL.

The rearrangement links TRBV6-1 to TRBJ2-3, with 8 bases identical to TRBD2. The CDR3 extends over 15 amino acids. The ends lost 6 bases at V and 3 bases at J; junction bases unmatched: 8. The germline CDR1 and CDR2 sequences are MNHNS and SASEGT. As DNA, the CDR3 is TGTGCCAGCAGCGCTTCGGGAGGGCCTACAGATACGCAGTATTTT. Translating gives CASSASGGPTDTQYF.

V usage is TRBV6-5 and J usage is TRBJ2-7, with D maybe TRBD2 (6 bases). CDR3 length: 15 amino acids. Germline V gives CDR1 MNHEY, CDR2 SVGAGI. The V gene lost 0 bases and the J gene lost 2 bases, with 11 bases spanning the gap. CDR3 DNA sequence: TGTGCCAGCAGTTACTCTTCGCGGGATCCCTACGAGCAGTACTTC. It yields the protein CASSYSSRDPYEQYF.

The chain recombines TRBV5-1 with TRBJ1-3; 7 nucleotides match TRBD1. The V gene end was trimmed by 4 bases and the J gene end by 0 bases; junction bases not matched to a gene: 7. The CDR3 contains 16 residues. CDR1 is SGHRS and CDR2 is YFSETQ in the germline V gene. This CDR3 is CASSQGQATSGNTIYF. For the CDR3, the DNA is TGCGCCAGCAGCCAAGGACAGGCAACCTCTGGAAACACCATATATTTT.

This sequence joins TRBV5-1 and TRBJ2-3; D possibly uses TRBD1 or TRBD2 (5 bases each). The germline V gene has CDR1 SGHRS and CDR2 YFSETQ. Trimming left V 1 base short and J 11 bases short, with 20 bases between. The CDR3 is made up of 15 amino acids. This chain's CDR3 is CASSLSGTFGERQYF. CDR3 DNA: TGCGCCAGCAGCTTGTCCGGGACCTTCGGCGAGAGGCAGTATTTT. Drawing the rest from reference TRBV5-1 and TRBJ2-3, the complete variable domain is KAGVTQTPRYLIKTRGQQVTLSCSPISGHRSVSWYQQTPGQGLQFLFEYFSETQRNKGNFPGRFSGRQFSNSRSEMNVSTLELGDSALYLCASSLSGTFGERQYFGPGTRLTVL.

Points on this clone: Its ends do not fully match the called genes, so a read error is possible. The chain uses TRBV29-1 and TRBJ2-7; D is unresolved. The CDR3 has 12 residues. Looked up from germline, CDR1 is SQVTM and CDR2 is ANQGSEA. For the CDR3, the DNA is TGCAGCGTTCAAGAGGACGGCTACGAGCAGTACTTC. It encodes CSVQEDGYEQYF.

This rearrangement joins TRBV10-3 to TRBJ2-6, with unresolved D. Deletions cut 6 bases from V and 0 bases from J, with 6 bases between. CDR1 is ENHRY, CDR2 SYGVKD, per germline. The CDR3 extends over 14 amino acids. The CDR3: CAIRAGSGANVLTF. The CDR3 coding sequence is TGTGCCATCAGAGCAGGCTCTGGGGCCAACGTCCTGACTTTC.

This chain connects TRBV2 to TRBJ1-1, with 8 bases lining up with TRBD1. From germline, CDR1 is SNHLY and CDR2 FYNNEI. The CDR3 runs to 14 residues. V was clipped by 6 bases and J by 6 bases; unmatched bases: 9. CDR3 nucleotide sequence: TGTGCCAGCAGAGTGGTCAGGGGGCGTTCTGAAGCTTTCTTT. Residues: CASRVVRGRSEAFF.

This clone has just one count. CDR3 nucleotides: TGTGCCAGCAGTCGGGACTACGAGCAGTACTTC. It translates to CASSRDYEQYF. This chain uses TRBV6-5 with TRBJ2-7, with D perhaps matching TRBD2 (5 bases). CDR3 length: 11 amino acids. V lost 5 bases and J 3 bases, leaving 5 bases between the germline ends. Looked up from germline, CDR1 is MNHEY and CDR2 is SVGAGI.

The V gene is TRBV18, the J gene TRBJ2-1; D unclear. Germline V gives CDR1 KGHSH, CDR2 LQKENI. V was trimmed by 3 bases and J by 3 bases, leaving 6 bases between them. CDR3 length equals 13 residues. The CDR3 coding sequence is TGTGCCAGCTCACCCGGCCACTACAATGAGCAGTTCTTC. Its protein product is CASSPGHYNEQFF.